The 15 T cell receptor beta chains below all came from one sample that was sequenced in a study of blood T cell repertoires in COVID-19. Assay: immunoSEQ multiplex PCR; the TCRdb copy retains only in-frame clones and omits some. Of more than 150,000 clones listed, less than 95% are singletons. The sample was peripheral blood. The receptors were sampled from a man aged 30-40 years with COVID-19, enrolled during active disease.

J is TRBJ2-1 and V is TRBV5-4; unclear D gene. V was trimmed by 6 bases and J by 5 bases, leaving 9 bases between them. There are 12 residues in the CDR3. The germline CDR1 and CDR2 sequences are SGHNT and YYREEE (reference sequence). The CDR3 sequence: CASTRDNNEQFF. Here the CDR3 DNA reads TGTGCCAGCACCCGTGACAACAATGAGCAGTTCTTC.

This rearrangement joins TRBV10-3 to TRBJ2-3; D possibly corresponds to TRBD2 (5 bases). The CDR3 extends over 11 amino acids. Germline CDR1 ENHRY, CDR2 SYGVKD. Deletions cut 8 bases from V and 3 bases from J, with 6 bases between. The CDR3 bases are TGTGCCATCCGAGGGACAGATACGCAGTATTTT. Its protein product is CAIRGTDTQYF.

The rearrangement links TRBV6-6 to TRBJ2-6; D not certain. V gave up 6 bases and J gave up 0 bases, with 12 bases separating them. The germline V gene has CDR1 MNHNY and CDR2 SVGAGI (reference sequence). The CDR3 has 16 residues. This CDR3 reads CASRNRENSGANVLTF. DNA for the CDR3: TGTGCCAGCAGAAACAGAGAAAACTCTGGGGCCAACGTCCTGACTTTC.

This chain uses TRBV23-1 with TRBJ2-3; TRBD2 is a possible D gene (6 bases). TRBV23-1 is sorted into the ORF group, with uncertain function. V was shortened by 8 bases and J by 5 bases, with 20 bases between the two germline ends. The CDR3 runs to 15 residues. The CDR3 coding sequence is TGCGCCAGCGGACGCGGGGCCTCCAACAGAGATACGCAGTATTTT. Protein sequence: CASGRGASNRDTQYF.

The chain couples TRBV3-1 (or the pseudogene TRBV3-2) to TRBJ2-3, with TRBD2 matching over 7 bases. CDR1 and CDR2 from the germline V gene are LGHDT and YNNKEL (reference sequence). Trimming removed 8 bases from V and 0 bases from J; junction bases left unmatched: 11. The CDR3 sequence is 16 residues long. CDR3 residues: CASGPSGLPSTDTQYF. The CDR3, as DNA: TGTGCCAGCGGCCCTAGCGGCCTCCCAAGCACAGATACGCAGTATTTT.

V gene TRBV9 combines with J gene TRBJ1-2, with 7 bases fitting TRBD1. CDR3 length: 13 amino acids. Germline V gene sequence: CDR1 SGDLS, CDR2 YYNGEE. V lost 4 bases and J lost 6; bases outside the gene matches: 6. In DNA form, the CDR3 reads TGTGCCAGCAGCAGGGGGCGTGGGGATGGCTACACCTTC. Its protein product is CASSRGRGDGYTF.

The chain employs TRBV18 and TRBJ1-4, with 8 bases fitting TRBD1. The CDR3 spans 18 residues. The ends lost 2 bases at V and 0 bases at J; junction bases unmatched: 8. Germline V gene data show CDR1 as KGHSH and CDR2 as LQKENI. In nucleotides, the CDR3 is TGTGCCAGCTCACCAGGAGCAGGGGGCCCTTCAACTAATGAAAAACTGTTTTTT. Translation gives CASSPGAGGPSTNEKLFF.

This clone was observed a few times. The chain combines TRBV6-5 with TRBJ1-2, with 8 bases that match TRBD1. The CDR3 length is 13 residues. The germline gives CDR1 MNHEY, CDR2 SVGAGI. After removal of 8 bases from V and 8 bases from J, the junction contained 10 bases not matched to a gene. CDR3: CASSPDRVGGYTF. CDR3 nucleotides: TGTGCCAGCTCTCCGGACAGGGTCGGAGGCTACACCTTC.

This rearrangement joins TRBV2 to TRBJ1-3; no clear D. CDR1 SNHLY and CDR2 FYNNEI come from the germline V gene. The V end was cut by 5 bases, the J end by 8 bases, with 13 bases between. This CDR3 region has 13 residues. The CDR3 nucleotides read TGTGCCAGCAGTCTACAGCTGGGAGACACCATATATTTT. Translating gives CASSLQLGDTIYF.

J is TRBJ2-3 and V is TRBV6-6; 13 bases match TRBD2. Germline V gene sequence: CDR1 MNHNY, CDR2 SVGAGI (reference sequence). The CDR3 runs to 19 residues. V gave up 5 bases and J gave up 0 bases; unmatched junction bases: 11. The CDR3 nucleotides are TGTGCCAGCAGTCCGACAACTAGCGGGGGGGCGGGGAGCACAGATACGCAGTATTTT. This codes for CASSPTTSGGAGSTDTQYF.

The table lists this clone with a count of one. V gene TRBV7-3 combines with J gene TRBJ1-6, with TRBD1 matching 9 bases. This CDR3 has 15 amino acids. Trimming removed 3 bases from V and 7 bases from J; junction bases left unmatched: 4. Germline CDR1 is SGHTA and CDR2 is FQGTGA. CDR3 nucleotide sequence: TGTGCCAGCAGCTTGGGACAGGGAAACAATTCACCCCTCCACTTT. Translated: CASSLGQGNNSPLHF.

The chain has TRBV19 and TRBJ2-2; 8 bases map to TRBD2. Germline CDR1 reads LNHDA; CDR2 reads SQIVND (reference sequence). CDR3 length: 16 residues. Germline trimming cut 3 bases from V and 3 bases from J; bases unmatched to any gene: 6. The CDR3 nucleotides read TGTGCCAGTAGTATCCCGGGGGGGGCGGACACCGGGGAGCTGTTTTTT. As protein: CASSIPGGADTGELFF.

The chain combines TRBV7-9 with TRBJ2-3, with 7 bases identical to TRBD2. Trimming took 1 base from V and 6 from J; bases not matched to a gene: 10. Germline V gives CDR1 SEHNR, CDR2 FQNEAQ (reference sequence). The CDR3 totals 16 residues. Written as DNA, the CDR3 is TGTGCCAGCAGCTTAGGAAGGACTAGAGAATTTGATACGCAGTATTTT. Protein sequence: CASSLGRTREFDTQYF.

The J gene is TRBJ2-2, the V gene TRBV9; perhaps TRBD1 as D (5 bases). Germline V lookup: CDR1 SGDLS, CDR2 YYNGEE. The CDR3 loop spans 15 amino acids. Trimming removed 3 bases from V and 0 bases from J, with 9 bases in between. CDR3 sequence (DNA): TGTGCCAGCAGCGCCGGACATGCGAACACCGGGGAGCTGTTTTTT. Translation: CASSAGHANTGELFF.

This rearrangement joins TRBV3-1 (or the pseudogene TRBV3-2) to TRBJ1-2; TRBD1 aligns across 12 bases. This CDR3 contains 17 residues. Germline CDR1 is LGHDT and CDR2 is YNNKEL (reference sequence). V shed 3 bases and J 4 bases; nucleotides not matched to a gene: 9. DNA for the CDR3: TGTGCCAGCAGCCAGGGGACAGGGGGCAGGTGGGGCTATGGCTACACCTTC. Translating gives CASSQGTGGRWGYGYTF.